The 10 T cell receptor beta chains in this list originate from one sample, sequenced in a study of blood T cell repertoires in COVID-19. Method: immunoSEQ multiplex PCR; TCRdb's copy keeps in-frame clones and lacks some. This table holds roughly 30,000 clones, roughly 93% found once. The sample consisted of peripheral blood. These receptors were taken from a woman between 65 and 79 years old with COVID-19, enrolled during active disease.

The chain has TRBV29-1 and TRBJ2-5; 7 bases are shared with TRBD1. Germline CDR1 and CDR2: SQVTM and ANQGSEA. V dropped 4 bases and J dropped 1; count of bases not matched to a gene: 3. CDR3 length: 13 residues. CDR3 coding DNA: TGCAGCGTTGGACAGGGAGCCCAAGAGACCCAGTACTTC. Its protein product is CSVGQGAQETQYF.

The chain uses TRBV24-1 and TRBJ1-1, with D maybe TRBD1 (6 bases). V shed 1 base and J shed 10 bases, with 9 bases lying between them. The CDR3 has 12 residues. From germline, CDR1 is KGHDR and CDR2 SFDVKD. The CDR3 region is CATSDLQGSAFF. The CDR3 DNA is TGTGCCACCAGTGATTTACAGGGATCAGCTTTCTTT.

This clone occurred a few times. One end of the junction fails to match germline, which may point to a read error. This CDR3 is CAGSPMKTSGRGVTGELFF. The DNA for the CDR3 is TGTGCCGGCAGCCCGATGAAGACTAGCGGGAGAGGGGTAACCGGGGAGCTGTTTTTT. The rearrangement joins TRBV7-9 to TRBJ2-2; 12 positions match TRBD2. The CDR3 runs to 19 residues. The germline CDR1 and CDR2 sequences are SEHNR and FQNEAQ (reference sequence).

The chain is built from TRBV4-1 and TRBJ2-3; TRBD2 aligns across 10 bases. The CDR3 has 17 amino acids. The germline gives CDR1 MGHRA, CDR2 YSYEKL. The V and J ends lost 4 bases and 6 bases, in that order; junction bases with no gene match: 13. The CDR3 DNA follows: TGCGCCAGCAGCCCTTGGGGGCTAGCGGGAGTGGGGGATACGCAGTATTTT. Translation: CASSPWGLAGVGDTQYF.

V usage is TRBV19 and J usage is TRBJ2-7, with D perhaps matching TRBD2 (6 bases). CDR1 LNHDA and CDR2 SQIVND come from the germline V gene (reference sequence). The CDR3 runs to 14 residues. V gave up 1 base and J gave up 1 base, with 8 bases separating them. The CDR3 is CASSIVGGSYEQYF. DNA for the CDR3: TGTGCCAGTAGTATAGTTGGGGGGTCCTACGAGCAGTACTTC.

This chain uses TRBV11-3 with TRBJ2-3, with D unresolved. CDR1 and CDR2 (germline): SGHNT, YENEEA. Trimming took 1 base from V and 2 from J, leaving 7 bases between them. The CDR3 runs 14 residues. Here the CDR3 reads CASSLAPVTDTQYF. For the CDR3, the DNA is TGTGCCAGCAGCTTAGCTCCAGTCACAGATACGCAGTATTTT. Full variable domain (missing parts from reference TRBV11-3 and TRBJ2-3): EAGVVQSPRYKIIEKKQPVAFWCNPISGHNTLYWYLQNLGQGPELLIRYENEEAVDDSQLPKDRFSAERLKGVDSTLKIQPAELGDSAVYLCASSLAPVTDTQYFGPGTRLTVL.

The gene calls are TRBV4-2 and TRBJ2-1; D gene uncertain. Germline V lookup: CDR1 LGHNA, CDR2 YNFKEQ. The V and J ends lost 3 bases and 8 bases respectively, with 5 bases between them. This CDR3 is 11 amino acids long. The CDR3 reads CASSHGDEQFF. The DNA of the CDR3 is TGTGCCAGCAGCCACGGAGATGAGCAGTTCTTC.

V and J are TRBV9 and TRBJ2-1, with TRBD2 matching over 10 bases. The V and J ends lost 4 bases and 4 bases, in that order; junction bases with no gene match: 5. The CDR3 has 15 amino acids. Germline V gene sequence: CDR1 SGDLS, CDR2 YYNGEE. In DNA, the CDR3 is TGTGCCAGCAGCCTCGGACTAGCGGATTACAATGAGCAGTTCTTC. It encodes CASSLGLADYNEQFF.

V is TRBV29-1 and J is TRBJ1-4, with D hard to call. V lost 6 bases and J 2 bases, leaving 10 bases between the germline ends. Looked up from germline, CDR1 is SQVTM and CDR2 is ANQGSEA. The CDR3 length is 13 residues. CDR3 protein: CSVSGRTNEKLFF. CDR3 DNA sequence: TGCAGCGTGAGCGGACGGACTAATGAAAAACTGTTTTTT.

This chain uses TRBV28 with TRBJ2-7; a possible D gene is TRBD2 (5 bases). Per the germline V gene, CDR1 is MDHEN and CDR2 is SYDVKM. Between the trimmed V and J ends, which lost 4 bases and 0 bases, there was a span of 10 bases. The CDR3 covers 14 residues. The CDR3 nucleotides read TGTGCCAGCAGTTCGGAGGACCTCTCCTACGAGCAGTACTTC. Its protein product is CASSSEDLSYEQYF.